This TCR beta chain was sequenced in a study of T cells in Graves' hyperthyroidism and ophthalmopathy. Study outcomes and limitations: Model-based prediction identified ophthalmopathy a median 6.5 months prior to its onset. Ophthalmopathy was told apart from stable hyperthyroidism by a 13 V-J model.

This clonotype has a handful of counts. Its antigen is not known. Trimming removed 5 bases at V and 8 bases at J, with 15 bases between. The CDR3 spans 14 residues. CDR1 is SGHVS, CDR2 FQNEAQ, per germline. Authors of the study amplified TCR beta CDR3 regions from RNA transcripts. The TCR CDR3 first-round RT-PCR relied on the HTBI primer set. TCRdb reprocessed the multiplex PCR reads via MiXCR and lists one record per CDR3 protein. The table has about 700,000 distinct CDR3 sequences, 45% seen once. The TCR comes from an adult man with Graves' disease, either hyperthyroidism or ophthalmopathy (not recorded which). The sample taken for sequencing was peripheral blood or thyroid tissue (not recorded which). V is TRBV7-8 and J is TRBJ1-4; D not resolved. The CDR3 loop is CASSQDPIGEKLFF. The CDR3 DNA is TGTGCCAGCAGCCAAGATCCTATCGGGGAAAAACTGTTTTTT.